A selection of T cell receptor beta chains follows, all from one sample in a study of OX40 agonist ivuxolimab in advanced cancers. TCRdb's copy holds only in-frame clones and misses some; the assay was immunoSEQ multiplex PCR. Among tens of thousands of clones listed, 65% to 85% were seen once. The sample here was CD4+ or CD8+ T cells sorted from blood, taken in a trial of the OX40 agonist ivuxolimab. These receptor sequences come from an adult with an advanced solid tumor such as melanoma, head and neck, liver or kidney cancer. Both conserved end residues are part of each CDR3. D genes are given only for firm matches. Clone size appears in some rows only: once, few, many, or a class for an expanded clone.

CDR3nt: TGCGCCAGCCAAGGTCTGGGCCCCAACTATGGCTACACCTTC; CDR3aa: CASQGLGPNYGYTF; abundance: -; v_gene: TRBV5-1; j_gene: TRBJ1-2; d_gene: -
CDR3nt: TGTGCCAGCAGCTTTTGGTATCAAGGGGCTGAAGCTTTCTTT; CDR3aa: CASSFWYQGAEAFF; abundance: -; v_gene: TRBV5-5; j_gene: TRBJ1-1; d_gene: -
CDR3nt: TGTGCCAGCAGCATACCGAGGGGGGAAGAGACCCAGTACTTC; CDR3aa: CASSIPRGEETQYF; abundance: -; v_gene: TRBV7-9; j_gene: TRBJ2-5; d_gene: -
CDR3nt: TGTGCCAGCAGTTTGGACAGATTCTCGGGTGGCTACACCTTC; CDR3aa: CASSLDRFSGGYTF; abundance: -; v_gene: TRBV5-4; j_gene: TRBJ1-2; d_gene: -
CDR3nt: TGCACCAGCAGCCAAGATCACCATCAGAGATTCTTCGACTATGGCTACACCTTC; CDR3aa: CTSSQDHHQRFFDYGYTF; abundance: -; v_gene: TRBV1; j_gene: TRBJ1-2; d_gene: -
CDR3nt: TGTGCCAGCAGTTGGGACAGGGGGCGCGTCTATGGCTACACCTTC; CDR3aa: CASSWDRGRVYGYTF; abundance: -; v_gene: TRBV28; j_gene: TRBJ1-2; d_gene: TRBD1
CDR3nt: TGTGCCAGCAGCACCAGGGTCGGTCCGGGAGAGCAGTACTTC; CDR3aa: CASSTRVGPGEQYF; abundance: -; v_gene: TRBV7-9; j_gene: TRBJ2-7; d_gene: -
CDR3nt: TGTGCCAGCAGCTCCCCCGGAGGCACCTACGAGCAGTACTTC; CDR3aa: CASSSPGGTYEQYF; abundance: -; v_gene: TRBV5-4; j_gene: TRBJ2-7; d_gene: -
CDR3nt: TGTGCCAGCAGCTTAGAGGCGTACACTGAAGCTTTCTTT; CDR3aa: CASSLEAYTEAFF; abundance: -; v_gene: TRBV7-9; j_gene: TRBJ1-1; d_gene: -
CDR3nt: TGCGCCAGCAGCTTGCAGGGTTCGGGAAACACCATATATTTT; CDR3aa: CASSLQGSGNTIYF; abundance: -; v_gene: TRBV5-1; j_gene: TRBJ1-3; d_gene: -
CDR3nt: TGTGCCAGTAGTTCCCAGGCCAGGGGGCCTGGGGCCAACGTCCTGACTTTC; CDR3aa: CASSSQARGPGANVLTF; abundance: -; v_gene: TRBV19; j_gene: TRBJ2-6; d_gene: TRBD1
CDR3nt: TGTGCCAGCAGCGGGGGACCCACAGATACGCAGTATTTT; CDR3aa: CASSGGPTDTQYF; abundance: -; v_gene: TRBV9; j_gene: TRBJ2-3; d_gene: -
CDR3nt: TGTGCCAGCAGCCCCGCCTACGAGCAGTACTTC; CDR3aa: CASSPAYEQYF; abundance: -; v_gene: TRBV2; j_gene: TRBJ2-7; d_gene: -
CDR3nt: TGTGCCAGCAGCGCCCAACAGGGAAAGGAGACCCAGTACTTC; CDR3aa: CASSAQQGKETQYF; abundance: -; v_gene: TRBV7-3; j_gene: TRBJ2-5; d_gene: -
CDR3nt: TGTGCCAGCAGCTTATTACGGGGTACCGGGGAGCTGTTTTTT; CDR3aa: CASSLLRGTGELFF; abundance: -; v_gene: TRBV7-9; j_gene: TRBJ2-2; d_gene: -
CDR3nt: TGTGCCAGTTCACTAGCGGGTTCCACAGATACGCAGTATTTT; CDR3aa: CASSLAGSTDTQYF; abundance: once; v_gene: TRBV19; j_gene: TRBJ2-3; d_gene: TRBD2
CDR3nt: TGCGCCAGCAGCTTGGAGGGACAGGGCAATCAGCCCCAGCATTTT; CDR3aa: CASSLEGQGNQPQHF; abundance: few; v_gene: TRBV5-1; j_gene: TRBJ1-5; d_gene: TRBD1